This T cell receptor (beta chain) derives from a study of cytomegalovirus exposure and HLA in healthy donors. CDR3 size: 15 residues. V gave up 6 bases and J gave up 3 bases; unmatched junction bases: 6. Germline values: CDR1 MGHDK, CDR2 SYGVNS. Primers included in the PCR were 60 Vbeta and 13 Jbeta primers. Measured with immunoSEQ multiplex PCR; TCRdb has only the in-frame clones, and not every one. The sample records some 71,000 clones, about 70% being singletons. The chain combines TRBV25-1 with TRBJ2-1; 9 nucleotides match TRBD2. The TCR originated in a woman aged 25 to 45 in good health and CMV-seropositive. Sequencing was performed on PBMCs. The CDR3 is CASRAGTSNYNEQFF. The DNA of the CDR3 is TGTGCCAGCAGAGCCGGGACTAGCAACTACAATGAGCAGTTCTTC. The full variable domain, completed using reference TRBV25-1 and TRBJ2-1, is EADIYQTPRYLVIGTGKKITLECSQTMGHDKMYWYQQDPGMELHLIHYSYGVNSTEKGDLSSESTVSRIRTEHFPLTLESARPSHTSQYLCASRAGTSNYNEQFFGPGTRLTVL.